These T cell receptor beta chains were read from a single sample in a study of early T cells in non-severe SARS-CoV-2 infection. One entry per CDR3 protein results from TCRdb running MiXCR on the 5' RACE reads. The repertoire includes tens of thousands of distinct CDR3 sequences, 8% to 9.5% of them detected once, and 17% sits in the top ten. The sample comprised whole blood. The receptors stem from an adult who was a healthcare worker with PCR-confirmed SARS-CoV-2 infection or an uninfected control (not recorded which). The CDR3 runs from the conserved cysteine through the conserved F or W. The D gene is left open where the match is weak. Clone size is given for some rows only: seen once, a few or many times, or a class if the clone is expanded.

TRBJ2-3 . few TRBV11-2 TGTGCCAGCAGCTTAGTAGGGGGGACCACAGATACGCAGTATTTT CASSLVGGTTDTQYF
TRBJ1-1 . few TRBV12-3/TRBV12-4 TGTGCCAGCAGTCCTAGGGTCGCCGGGGGCACTGAAGCTTTCTTT CASSPRVAGGTEAFF
TRBJ2-1 TRBD2 many TRBV20-1 TGCAGTGCGCGGAAGCGGGAGGGTGATGAGCAGTTCTTC CSARKREGDEQFF
TRBJ2-7 . many TRBV7-6 TGTGCCAGCAGCTTACCGAGGGGCGAGCAGTACTTC CASSLPRGEQYF
TRBJ2-1 . many TRBV27 TGTGCCAGCAGTTCGAACTCTGGTCTGAATGAGCAGTTCTTC CASSSNSGLNEQFF
TRBJ2-5 . . TRBV11-2 TGTGCCAGCAGCTTAGCGGCAGGCCACCAAGAGACCCAGTACTTC CASSLAAGHQETQYF
TRBJ1-1 . . TRBV28 TGTGCCATCAACCCACAGGGAATGACTGAAGCTTTCTTT CAINPQGMTEAFF
TRBJ2-7 . many TRBV7-9 TGTGCCAGCAGCTTTGGAGGGAGCGGTATCTACGAGCAGTACTTC CASSFGGSGIYEQYF
TRBJ1-1 . many TRBV6-2/TRBV6-3 TGTGCCAGCAGTTTACAGGGAGGTACTGAAGCTTTCTTT CASSLQGGTEAFF
TRBJ2-7 TRBD2 many TRBV28 TGTGCCAGCAGTCCGTCGGGAGGGGGCTACGAGCAGTACTTC CASSPSGGGYEQYF
TRBJ2-1 TRBD1 many TRBV12-3/TRBV12-4 TGTGCCAGCAGACACGGACAGGGGCGGCCCAATGAGCAGTTCTTC CASRHGQGRPNEQFF
TRBJ1-1 . . TRBV11-2 TGTGCCAGCAGCTTAGATACGGGGGGACTGGACACTGAAGCTTTCTTT CASSLDTGGLDTEAFF
TRBJ2-1 TRBD2 few TRBV4-1 TGCGCCAGCAGCGGAGGACTAGTATCCTACAATGAGCAGTTCTTC CASSGGLVSYNEQFF
TRBJ2-3 . many TRBV28 TGTGCCAGCAGACCTACAGGGTTGGCGGGCACAGATACGCAGTATTTT CASRPTGLAGTDTQYF
TRBJ1-5 . few TRBV12-3/TRBV12-4 TGTGCCAGCAGTTTATCTATGGGAGGGATTAGCAATCAGCCCCAGCATTTT CASSLSMGGISNQPQHF
TRBJ2-2 TRBD2 . TRBV7-7 TGTGCTAGTCGGGAGCGGGAGCTTGGCGGGGAGCTGTTTTTT CASRERELGGELFF
TRBJ2-1 TRBD2 many TRBV6-5 TGTGCCAGCAGCCAGGGGACTAGCGGGAGATTTGCCAATGAGCAGTTCTTC CASSQGTSGRFANEQFF
TRBJ1-1 TRBD1 . TRBV29-1 TGCAGCGCTGGGGACAGGGTGATTACTGAAGCTTTCTTT CSAGDRVITEAFF
TRBJ2-3 . . TRBV4-1 TGCGCCAGCAGCCAAGGCGCTCTGGGGCGAGGGACAGATACGCAGTATTTT CASSQGALGRGTDTQYF
TRBJ1-5 . . TRBV12-3/TRBV12-4 TGTGCCAGCAGTTTAGGTACAGGGAAGGGTCAGCCCCAGCATTTT CASSLGTGKGQPQHF
TRBJ2-1 TRBD2 many TRBV6-1 TGTGCCAGCAGTGAAATGGCGGGAGCCTACAATGAGCAGTTCTTC CASSEMAGAYNEQFF
TRBJ2-3 TRBD2 few TRBV11-2 TGTGCCAGCCATGGGGGAGGGCACACAGATACGCAGTATTTT CASHGGGHTDTQYF
TRBJ1-2 . few TRBV20-1 TGCAGTGCTAGAGGGGGCTTTGGCTACACCTTC CSARGGFGYTF
TRBJ2-3 TRBD2 . TRBV11-2 TGTGCCAGCGGAGGGCTAGCGGGAACAGATACGCAGTATTTT CASGGLAGTDTQYF
TRBJ2-5 . many TRBV12-3/TRBV12-4 TGTGCCAGCAGTTTAGCGGCGCGGGGAGAGACCCAGTACTTC CASSLAARGETQYF
TRBJ2-2 . . TRBV27 TGTGCCAGCAGTAGGGGGGCCCAATATAGCGGGGAGCTGTTTTTT CASSRGAQYSGELFF
TRBJ1-1 . medium-sized TRBV5-5 TGTGCCAGCAGCTTGGCGGCAAAAGGGGCTGAAGCTTTCTTT CASSLAAKGAEAFF